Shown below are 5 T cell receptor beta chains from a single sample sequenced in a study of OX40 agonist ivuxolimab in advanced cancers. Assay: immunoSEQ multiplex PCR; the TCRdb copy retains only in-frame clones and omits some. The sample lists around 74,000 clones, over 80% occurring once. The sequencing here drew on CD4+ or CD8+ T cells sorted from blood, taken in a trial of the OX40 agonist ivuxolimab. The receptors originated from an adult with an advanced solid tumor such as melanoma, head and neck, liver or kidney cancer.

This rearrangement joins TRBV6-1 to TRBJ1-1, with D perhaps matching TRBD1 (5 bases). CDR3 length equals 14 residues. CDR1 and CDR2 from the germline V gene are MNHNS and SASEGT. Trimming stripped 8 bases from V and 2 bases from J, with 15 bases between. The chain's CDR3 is CASSRRGINTEAFF. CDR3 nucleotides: TGTGCCAGCTCCAGAAGGGGTATTAACACTGAAGCTTTCTTT.

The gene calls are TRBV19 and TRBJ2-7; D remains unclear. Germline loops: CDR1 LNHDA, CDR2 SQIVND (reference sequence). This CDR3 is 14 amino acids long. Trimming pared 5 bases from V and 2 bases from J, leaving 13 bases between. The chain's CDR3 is CASSLGPAPYEQYF. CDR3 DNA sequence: TGTGCCAGTAGTTTAGGCCCGGCCCCCTACGAGCAGTACTTC.

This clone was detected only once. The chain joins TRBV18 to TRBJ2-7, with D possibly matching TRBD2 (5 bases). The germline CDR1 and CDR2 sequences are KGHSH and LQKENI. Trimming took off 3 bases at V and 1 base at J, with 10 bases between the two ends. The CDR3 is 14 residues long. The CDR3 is CASSPAEGSYEQYF. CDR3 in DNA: TGTGCCAGCTCACCGGCCGAGGGTTCCTACGAGCAGTACTTC.

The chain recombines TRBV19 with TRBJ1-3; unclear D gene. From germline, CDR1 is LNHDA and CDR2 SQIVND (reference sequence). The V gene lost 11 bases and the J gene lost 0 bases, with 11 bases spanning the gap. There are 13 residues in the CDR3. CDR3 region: CACQEFSGNTIYF. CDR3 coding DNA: TGTGCCTGCCAGGAGTTCTCTGGAAACACCATATATTTT.

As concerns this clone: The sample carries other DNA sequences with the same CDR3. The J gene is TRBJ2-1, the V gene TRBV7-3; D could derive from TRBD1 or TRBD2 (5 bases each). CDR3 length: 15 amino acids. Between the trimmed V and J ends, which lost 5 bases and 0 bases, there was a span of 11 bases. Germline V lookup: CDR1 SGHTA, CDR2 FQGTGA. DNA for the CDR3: TGTGCCAGCAGCCCCCGTGGGGGCTCCTACAATGAGCAGTTCTTC. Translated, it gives CASSPRGGSYNEQFF.